These T cell receptor beta chains were read from a single sample in a study of shared clonotypes between healthy human individuals. The table came from immunoSEQ multiplex PCR; TCRdb's copy has only in-frame clones and leaves some out. Of over 1.4 million clones listed, around 97% are singletons. What was sequenced was naive CD4+ T cells sorted from blood. The source of these receptors is a young man in good health. The CDR3 runs from the conserved cysteine through the conserved F or W. A D gene is named only where the DNA matches it firmly. Clone size is not always given. Where it is, it says once, few, many or a class for expanded clones.

TRBD1	TRBJ1-4	TRBV15	NA	TGTGCCACCAGCACCCCCGGGACAGGGGATGAAAAACTGTTTTTT	CATSTPGTGDEKLFF
TRBD1	TRBJ2-3	TRBV2	NA	TGTGCCAGCAGAGGGGACAGGAGCCCAGATACGCAGTATTTT	CASRGDRSPDTQYF
NA	TRBJ1-3	TRBV9	few	TGTGCCAGCAGCGTAGTTGAGGGACCTGGAAACACCATATATTTT	CASSVVEGPGNTIYF
NA	TRBJ1-1	TRBV14	NA	TGTGCCAGCAGCCAAACCTTTGGCGATGATTTCATGAACACTGAAGCTTTCTTT	CASSQTFGDDFMNTEAFF
NA	TRBJ2-3	TRBV18	NA	TGTGCCAGCTCCTCGGAGGTGGGGGATACGCAGTATTTT	CASSSEVGDTQYF
NA	TRBJ2-2	TRBV7-9	NA	TGTGCCAGCAGCTTAATTGGACCGCGAAAGGTCACCGGGGAGCTGTTTTTT	CASSLIGPRKVTGELFF
TRBD1	TRBJ1-4	TRBV6-1	NA	TGTGCCAGCAGTGGTCAGGGGGGGGAAAAACTGTTTTTT	CASSGQGGEKLFF
NA	TRBJ1-5	TRBV11-2	NA	TGTGCCAGCAGCTTGGGAACTCAGCCCCAGCATTTT	CASSLGTQPQHF
NA	TRBJ1-5	TRBV7-8	NA	TGTGCCAGCAGCTTCATTGACGCAGACAATCAGCCCCAGCATTTT	CASSFIDADNQPQHF
NA	TRBJ1-5	TRBV10-2	NA	TGCGCCAGCAGCAGCGGGGACACTCCGTCTTCGCCCCAGCATTTT	CASSSGDTPSSPQHF
NA	TRBJ2-7	TRBV6-1	NA	TGTGCCAGCAGCTTGGGGGGCGAGCAGTACTTC	CASSLGGEQYF
TRBD2	TRBJ2-2	TRBV19	NA	TGTGCCAGTAGTACCCTCCTCTTAGCGGGAGGGCGGGTCGGGGAGCTGTTTTTT	CASSTLLLAGGRVGELFF
TRBD1	TRBJ1-1	TRBV28	NA	TGTGCCAGCAGTCCAGGACAGGGGACCACTGAAGCTTTCTTT	CASSPGQGTTEAFF
TRBD2	TRBJ2-1	TRBV7-3	NA	TGTGCCAGCAGCTTTACTAGCGGTAATGAGCAGTTCTTC	CASSFTSGNEQFF
NA	TRBJ2-2	TRBV7-2	NA	TGTGCCAGCAGCTTCCAGGGGGGGGCGCACACCGGGGAGCTGTTTTTT	CASSFQGGAHTGELFF
TRBD2	TRBJ2-3	TRBV7-8	NA	TGTGCCAGCAGCCGGAAACCGGGACTAGCGGGAGGGCCGGATACGCAGTATTTT	CASSRKPGLAGGPDTQYF
TRBD1	TRBJ1-3	TRBV28	NA	TGTGCCAGCAGTGGCCGGGACAGGGTGTGGGGAAACACCATATATTTT	CASSGRDRVWGNTIYF
NA	TRBJ1-3	TRBV7-2	NA	TGTGCCAGCAGCCCGAGACCTGGAAACACCATATATTTT	CASSPRPGNTIYF
TRBD2	TRBJ2-1	TRBV28	NA	TGTGCCAGCCTTCTAGGCGGGAGGAGGAATGAGCAGTTCTTC	CASLLGGRRNEQFF
TRBD1	TRBJ2-7	TRBV5-6	NA	TGTGCCAGCAGTATAGGACAGGGGCGGTATGGGGAGCAGTACTTC	CASSIGQGRYGEQYF
NA	TRBJ1-4	TRBV5-1	NA	TGCGCCAGCAGCCCCCCGGAAGGTGGCAGGGGTAATGAAAAACTGTTTTTT	CASSPPEGGRGNEKLFF
NA	TRBJ1-1	TRBV5-1	NA	TGCGCCAGCAGCTTGGTCGGAGGATTCATGAACACTGAAGCTTTCTTT	CASSLVGGFMNTEAFF
NA	TRBJ2-2	TRBV5-1	NA	TGCGCCAGCAGCCCAGGACAGTTCGCGAACACCGGGGAGCTGTTTTTT	CASSPGQFANTGELFF
NA	TRBJ2-3	TRBV6-6	NA	TGTGCCAGCAGTCGGGGACCCTTAACCACAGATACGCAGTATTTT	CASSRGPLTTDTQYF
NA	TRBJ1-3	TRBV5-1	NA	TGCGCCAGCAGCGGCCCGTCAGGGATCAGCTCTGGAAACACCATATATTTT	CASSGPSGISSGNTIYF
NA	TRBJ1-1	TRBV7-6	NA	TGTGCCAGCACCCTCTACGACGGAAGCACTGAAGCTTTCTTT	CASTLYDGSTEAFF
NA	TRBJ2-3	TRBV7-2	NA	TGTGCCAGCAGCTTAGAAGGCAGGCCCAGCACAGATACGCAGTATTTT	CASSLEGRPSTDTQYF
TRBD2	TRBJ2-7	TRBV5-5	NA	TGTGCCAGCAGCTGGACCGGGACTAGTAACTACGAGCAGTACTTC	CASSWTGTSNYEQYF
NA	TRBJ1-3	TRBV2	NA	TGTGCCAGCAGTGAAAACCCAGGGTCTCGTGGAAACACCATATATTTT	CASSENPGSRGNTIYF
NA	TRBJ1-2	TRBV5-1	NA	TGCGCCAGCAGCTTGGAGGCGGGTGATGGCTACACCTTC	CASSLEAGDGYTF
TRBD2	TRBJ2-1	TRBV5-1	once	TGCGCCAGCAGCCCGAGGGACTACTTCGTCTCCTACAATGAGCAGTTCTTC	CASSPRDYFVSYNEQFF
TRBD2	TRBJ2-1	TRBV7-9	NA	TGTGCCAGCAGCGTGACTAGCGGGAGTGGGTGGCAGTTCTTC	CASSVTSGSGWQFF
NA	TRBJ2-7	TRBV16	NA	TGTGCCAGCAGCCCGAGTGATTTCTACGAGCAGTACTTC	CASSPSDFYEQYF
NA	TRBJ2-5	TRBV5-1	NA	TGCGCCAGCAGCCTCTATGAGGGGGGCCAAGAGACCCAGTACTTC	CASSLYEGGQETQYF
TRBD2	TRBJ2-3	TRBV14	NA	TGTGCCAGCAGCCCGGCGGGAGCCACAGATACGCAGTATTTT	CASSPAGATDTQYF
NA	TRBJ2-2	TRBV4-1	NA	TGCGCCAGCAGCCAGGCCAAACTAGCCTCCGGGGAGCTGTTTTTT	CASSQAKLASGELFF
NA	TRBJ2-3	TRBV28	few	TGTGCCAGCAGCGTCCGCCCCTCTGCAGATACGCAGTATTTT	CASSVRPSADTQYF
NA	TRBJ2-7	TRBV18	NA	TGTGCCAGCTCACCGACCGGGGGTGTCAACGAGCAGTACTTC	CASSPTGGVNEQYF
NA	TRBJ1-4	TRBV4-3	once	TGCGCCAGCAGCCAAGTGTATCCGGGAACAGGTGAAAAACTGTTTTTT	CASSQVYPGTGEKLFF
NA	TRBJ1-1	TRBV18	NA	TGTGCCAGCACTACCACAGGGCCAGCTTTCTTT	CASTTTGPAFF
NA	TRBJ1-5	TRBV9	NA	TGTGCCAGCAGCGTTACTATGGGGCAGCCCCAGCATTTT	CASSVTMGQPQHF